This T cell receptor beta chain was obtained from a study of CD8 T cells in ankylosing spondylitis. There are many counts of this clonotype. The antigen is undetermined. Using quantitative 5'-RACE with molecular barcodes, the authors made TCR beta libraries. TCRdb re-called the 5' RACE reads through MiXCR, storing one row per CDR3 protein. Among under 15,000 distinct CDR3 sequences listed, roughly 3% were seen once. Overall study findings and caveats: There was a TCR beta motif, made of fewer than 10 highly homologous variants, that appeared characteristic of ankylosing spondylitis blood. Past studies reported some motif variants in reactive arthritis synovial fluid and blood. Significantly higher representation of disease-linked clones was reported for matched ankylosing spondylitis synovial fluid.

Trimming cost V 0 bases and J 1 base, with 12 bases left between them. The length of the CDR3 is 16 residues. CDR1 SGDLS and CDR2 YYNGEE come from the germline V gene. Sample: blood, either unsorted or a sorted T cell fraction (not recorded which). V is TRBV9 and J is TRBJ2-3, with D perhaps given as TRBD1 or TRBD2 (5 bases each). This TCR derives from a male donor with ankylosing spondylitis or in good health (not recorded which). This CDR3 reads CASSVDLGDRTDTQYF. The CDR3 nucleotides read TGTGCCAGCAGCGTAGATTTGGGGGATCGCACAGATACGCAGTATTTT.